This T cell receptor beta chain was found in a study of technical replicates of blood from a handful of donors. V dropped 3 bases and J dropped 7; count of bases not matched to a gene: 20. This CDR3 has 20 amino acids. In germline, CDR1 is SNHLY, CDR2 FYNNEI. The protocol was immunoSEQ multiplex PCR, while the TCRdb copy is restricted to in-frame clones and leaves out a portion. The sample has tens of thousands of clones; 85% to 95% are singletons. The TCR was taken from a human donor in good health. The sample was T cells isolated from PBMCs. This chain links TRBV2 with TRBJ2-3, with 12 bases that match TRBD2. CDR3 protein: CASSDPLAGGPNGVQNTQYF. The CDR3 DNA sequence: TGTGCCAGCAGTGACCCTCTAGCGGGGGGGCCGAATGGAGTACAAAATACGCAGTATTTT.